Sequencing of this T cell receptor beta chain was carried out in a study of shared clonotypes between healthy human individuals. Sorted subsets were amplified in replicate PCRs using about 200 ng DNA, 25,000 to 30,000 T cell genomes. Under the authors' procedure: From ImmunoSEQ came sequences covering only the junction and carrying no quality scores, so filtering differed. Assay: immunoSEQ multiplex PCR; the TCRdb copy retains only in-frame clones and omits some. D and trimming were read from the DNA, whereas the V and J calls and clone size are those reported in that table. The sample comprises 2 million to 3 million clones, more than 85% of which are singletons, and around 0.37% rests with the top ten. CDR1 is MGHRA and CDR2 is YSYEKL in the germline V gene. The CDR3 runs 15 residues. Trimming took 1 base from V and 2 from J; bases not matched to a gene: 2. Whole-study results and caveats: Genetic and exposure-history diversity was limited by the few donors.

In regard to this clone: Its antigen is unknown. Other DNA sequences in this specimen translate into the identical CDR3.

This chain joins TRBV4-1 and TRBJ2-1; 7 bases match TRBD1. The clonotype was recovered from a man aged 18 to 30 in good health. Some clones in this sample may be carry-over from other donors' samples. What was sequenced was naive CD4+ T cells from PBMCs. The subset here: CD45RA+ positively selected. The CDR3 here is CASSQGQGAYNEQFF. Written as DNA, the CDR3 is TGCGCCAGCAGCCAAGGACAGGGTGCCTACAATGAGCAGTTCTTC.